A selection of T cell receptor beta chains follows, all from one sample in a study of neurological immune-mediated disorders. TCRdb passed the 5' RACE reads through MiXCR, listing each CDR3 protein once. The table records fewer than 40,000 distinct CDR3 sequences, 10% to 15% of them present only once. The sequenced sample consisted of CD4+ T cells from blood. Every receptor here comes from a female donor with HTLV-1-associated myelopathy (HAM/TSP). Both conserved end residues are part of each CDR3. The order of the fields is V gene, clone size, CDR3 length, J gene, CDR3 protein. A clone size is listed for some rows: how often the clone was seen (once, few, many), or a class if it is expanded.

TRBV7-2,many,13,TRBJ2-7,CATAQGVSYEQYF
TRBV6-2/TRBV6-3,many,14,TRBJ2-3,CASSQRGVRDTQYF
TRBV20-1,many,14,TRBJ2-1,CSASPPGRASGQFF
TRBV20-1,NA,13,TRBJ2-3,CSASKGATDTQYF
TRBV6-2/TRBV6-3,many,15,TRBJ2-7,CASSYVGEPSYEQYF
TRBV20-1,many,12,TRBJ2-5,CSAERGKETQYF
TRBV15,many,14,TRBJ1-4,CATSKTGREEKLFF
TRBV5-1,many,14,TRBJ2-1,CASSLGQAGREQFF
TRBV6-6,NA,15,TRBJ1-1,CASSLAGTANTTAFF
TRBV7-9,many,16,TRBJ1-4,CASSFGQGWFDEKLFF
TRBV14,NA,15,TRBJ2-7,CASSEIHGMVYEQYF
TRBV19,many,14,TRBJ2-6,CASRTGRTANVLTF
TRBV10-3,many,12,TRBJ2-7,CAISESAAEQYF
TRBV6-6,many,13,TRBJ2-7,CASNRTDSYEQYF
TRBV5-1,many,15,TRBJ1-4,CASSPSWATNEKLFF
TRBV4-3,many,13,TRBJ2-1,CASSQGGYNEQFF
TRBV5-1,NA,16,TRBJ1-2,CASSLDYGTGGNGYTF
TRBV3-1,many,12,TRBJ2-7,CATHSPGRGHYF
TRBV4-2,many,12,TRBJ1-1,CASSQQGTEAFF
TRBV7-2,many,17,TRBJ2-3,CASSLETSGGRSDTQYF
TRBV6-6,many,13,TRBJ2-7,CASRSGGSYEQYF
TRBV7-2,many,14,TRBJ2-3,CASSVWGDTDTQYF
TRBV3-1,many,14,TRBJ2-7,CASSQNGLANEQYF
TRBV3-1,many,19,TRBJ2-5,CASSQGVWGGSTFQETQYF
TRBV20-1,many,15,TRBJ2-1,CSASWGGGAHNEQFF
TRBV6-5,many,13,TRBJ1-2,CASSPQGGYGYTF
TRBV10-3,many,15,TRBJ2-7,CAISDVTGNSYEQYF
TRBV5-1,many,13,TRBJ2-5,CASSYGGSETQYF